These 18 T cell receptor beta chains originate from one sample sequenced in a study of regulatory T cells in long-lasting Graves disease. Both iRepertoire HTBI primers and Arm-PCR of CDR3 regions were used to build the TCR beta libraries. One entry per CDR3 protein, called by TCRdb with MiXCR from the multiplex PCR reads. This table holds hundreds of thousands of distinct CDR3 sequences, around 21% found once. Described time point: persistent/refractory GD, antithyroid drugs over 5 years with positive TRAb. From RNA extracted from PBMCs, the TCR library was made. This specimen was peripheral blood mononuclear cells (PBMCs), taken when the disease was refractory, from a patient treated with antithyroid drugs. The receptors here all came from a female donor with Graves disease.

The J gene is TRBJ1-1, the V gene TRBV25-1, with unresolved D. Germline values: CDR1 MGHDK, CDR2 SYGVNS. The CDR3 length is 12 residues. The V end was cut by 7 bases, the J end by 0 bases, with 6 bases between. The CDR3 DNA reads as TGTGCCAGCATGACGATGAACACTGAAGCTTTCTTT. Translating gives CASMTMNTEAFF. The whole variable domain, filled in from reference TRBV25-1 and TRBJ1-1, reads EADIYQTPRYLVIGTGKKITLECSQTMGHDKMYWYQQDPGMELHLIHYSYGVNSTEKGDLSSESTVSRIRTEHFPLTLESARPSHTSQYLCASMTMNTEAFFGQGTRLTVV.

This clonotype turned up a few times. J is TRBJ1-6 and V is TRBV24-1, with 9 bases fitting TRBD1. The CDR3 is 13 residues long. J gave up 7 bases and V 10 bases, and 4 bases lay outside the gene matches. Germline values: CDR1 KGHDR, CDR2 SFDVKD. CDR3 DNA: TGTGCCACTCTACAGGGGGCGAATTCACCCCTCCACTTT. Translating it yields CATLQGANSPLHF.

This chain uses TRBV4-3 with TRBJ2-7, with unresolved D. This CDR3 contains 14 residues. V lost 0 bases, J lost 2 bases, and 8 bases lay in between. In germline, CDR1 is LGHNA, CDR2 YSLEER. CDR3 coding DNA: TGCGCCAGCAGCCAAGAGTACGACGCCTACGAGCAGTACTTC. It translates to CASSQEYDAYEQYF.

The chain employs TRBV20-1 and TRBJ2-7; 10 bases fit TRBD2. CDR3 size: 13 residues. Germline CDR1 is DFQATT and CDR2 is SNEGSKA (reference sequence). V gave up 6 bases and J gave up 4 bases; unmatched junction bases: 6. The CDR3: CSAPSGSVYEQYF. The DNA of the CDR3 is TGCAGTGCCCCTAGCGGGAGTGTTTACGAGCAGTACTTC.

V is TRBV4-2 and J is TRBJ2-2; D not resolved. V lost 7 bases to trimming and J lost 5 bases, with 14 bases between them. Germline CDR1 and CDR2: LGHNA and YNFKEQ. CDR3 length: 14 amino acids. For the CDR3, the DNA is TGTGCCAGCACCTCAAGCGAGCAAACCGGGGAGCTGTTTTTT. Protein product: CASTSSEQTGELFF.

The V gene is TRBV28, the J gene TRBJ1-4, with a tentative D call TRBD1 (6 bases). Germline V gene sequence: CDR1 MDHEN, CDR2 SYDVKM. The CDR3 runs to 17 residues. The V and J ends lost 5 bases and 2 bases respectively, with 18 bases between them. The CDR3 here is CASSQTHRGGTNEKLFF. The CDR3, as DNA: TGTGCCAGCAGTCAGACACATAGGGGGGGGACTAATGAAAAACTGTTTTTT.

This clonotype turned up a few times. The rearrangement uses TRBV12-3 or TRBV12-4 and TRBJ1-4; possibly TRBD1 for D (5 bases). This CDR3 is built from 13 residues. Trimming took off 7 bases at V and 6 bases at J, with 12 bases between the two ends. CDR3 amino acids: CASTLRRDEKLFF. CDR3 DNA sequence: TGTGCCAGCACCCTTCGCAGGGATGAAAAACTGTTTTTT.

The sample holds many counts of this clonotype. The chain recombines TRBV5-1 with TRBJ1-2, with 8 bases matching TRBD1. Germline-derived CDR1 and CDR2 are SGHRS and YFSETQ. J gave up 3 bases and V 3 bases, and 4 bases lay outside the gene matches. The CDR3 is made up of 14 amino acids. The CDR3 here is CASSSGTGYYGYTF. CDR3 in DNA: TGCGCCAGCAGCTCGGGGACAGGTTACTATGGCTACACCTTC.

This clonotype was seen ten or more times. The chain employs TRBV19 and TRBJ2-7; 11 bases line up with TRBD1. V trimming: 3 bases; J trimming: 4 bases; junction bases outside the gene matches: 2. This CDR3 is 14 amino acids long. Germline lookup yields CDR1 LNHDA and CDR2 SQIVND (reference sequence). The CDR3 protein is CASSIGQGAYEQYF. CDR3 nucleotides: TGTGCCAGTAGTATCGGACAGGGGGCTTACGAGCAGTACTTC.

V and J are TRBV7-3 and TRBJ2-3; no definite D call. Trimming removed 1 base at V and 1 base at J, with 9 bases between. The CDR3 runs 15 residues. Germline V gene sequence: CDR1 SGHTA, CDR2 FQGTGA. The CDR3 bases are TGTGCCAGCAGCTTAAAGAGGACGGGCACAGATACGCAGTATTTT. It specifies CASSLKRTGTDTQYF.

This clonotype was recorded many times. The rearrangement links TRBV28 to TRBJ2-7; D is possibly TRBD1 (6 bases). This CDR3 contains 15 residues. Germline V gene lookup returns CDR1 MDHEN and CDR2 SYDVKM. V gave up 4 bases and J gave up 1 base, with 14 bases separating them. CDR3 DNA: TGTGCCAGCAGTTCCGTGACAGGAACTTCCTACGAGCAGTACTTC. It encodes CASSSVTGTSYEQYF.

In this sample, this clonotype turned up many times. This chain uses TRBV7-2 with TRBJ2-7; the match to TRBD2 covers 7 bases. Germline V gene data show CDR1 as SGHTA and CDR2 as FQGNSA. The CDR3 extends over 18 amino acids. The V and J ends lost 5 bases and 0 bases, in that order; junction bases with no gene match: 16. The CDR3 DNA follows: TGTGCCAGCAGCCCACCAACCAGACTAGCCGATAGCTCCTACGAGCAGTACTTC. It yields the protein CASSPPTRLADSSYEQYF.

Note on this clonotype: Just one base apart from a much larger clone, this may be a read error. The chain joins TRBV12-3 or TRBV12-4 to TRBJ1-1, with 7 positions matching TRBD1. The CDR3 contains 13 residues. The CDR3: CASRLGGIVEAFF. CDR3 bases: TGTGCCAGCAGATTAGGGGGCATCGTTGAAGCTTTCTTT.

This clonotype occurred many times. V is TRBV28 and J is TRBJ1-2; no firm D call. Germline V gives CDR1 MDHEN, CDR2 SYDVKM. V lost 3 bases to trimming and J lost 4 bases, with 9 bases between them. The CDR3 is 13 amino acids. DNA for the CDR3: TGTGCCAGCAGTTTTAGCAGGCTCTATGGCTACACCTTC. Its protein is CASSFSRLYGYTF.

This clonotype turned up a few times. The rearrangement joins TRBV20-1 to TRBJ2-7; tentatively, D is TRBD2 (5 bases). Looked up from germline, CDR1 is DFQATT and CDR2 is SNEGSKA (reference sequence). Trimming shortened V by 4 bases and J by 3 bases, and 13 bases separated the two germline ends. The CDR3 is 13 amino acids. CDR3 region: CSATMRAGYEQYF. The CDR3 region has the DNA TGCAGTGCTACCATGAGGGCTGGCTACGAGCAGTACTTC.

This clonotype was seen at least ten times. This chain links TRBV28 with TRBJ1-5; TRBD1 agrees at 7 bases. CDR3 length: 14 amino acids. Germline trimming cut 2 bases from V and 7 bases from J; bases unmatched to any gene: 5. Germline CDR1 and CDR2: MDHEN and SYDVKM. CDR3 in DNA: TGTGCCAGCAGTTTACGGGACAGAGGGCAGCCCCAGCATTTT. This sequence encodes CASSLRDRGQPQHF. Drawing the rest from reference TRBV28 and TRBJ1-5, the complete variable domain is DVKVTQSSRYLVKRTGEKVFLECVQDMDHENMFWYRQDPGLGLRLIYFSYDVKMKEKGDIPEGYSVSREKKERFSLILESASTNQTSMYLCASSLRDRGQPQHFGDGTRLSIL.

In its sample, this clonotype was seen many times. The rearrangement uses TRBV27 and TRBJ2-7; 9 bases are shared with TRBD1. Germline loops: CDR1 MNHEY, CDR2 SMNVEV (reference sequence). Trimming cost V 6 bases and J 3 bases; bases outside gene matches: 6. CDR3 size: 14 residues. The CDR3 nucleotides are TGTGCCAGCAGCGAGTCGACAGGGGGCTACGAGCAGTACTTC. Translation gives CASSESTGGYEQYF.

Here the CDR3 DNA reads TGTGCCAGCAGCTTAGACTCTCAGGGGGCCCCAGAGACCCAGTACTTC. Amino acids: CASSLDSQGAPETQYF. This chain joins TRBV7-2 and TRBJ2-5, with 8 bases matching TRBD1. Germline CDR1 and CDR2: SGHTA and FQGNSA. The CDR3 contains 16 residues. J gave up 4 bases and V 1 base, and 8 bases lay outside the gene matches.